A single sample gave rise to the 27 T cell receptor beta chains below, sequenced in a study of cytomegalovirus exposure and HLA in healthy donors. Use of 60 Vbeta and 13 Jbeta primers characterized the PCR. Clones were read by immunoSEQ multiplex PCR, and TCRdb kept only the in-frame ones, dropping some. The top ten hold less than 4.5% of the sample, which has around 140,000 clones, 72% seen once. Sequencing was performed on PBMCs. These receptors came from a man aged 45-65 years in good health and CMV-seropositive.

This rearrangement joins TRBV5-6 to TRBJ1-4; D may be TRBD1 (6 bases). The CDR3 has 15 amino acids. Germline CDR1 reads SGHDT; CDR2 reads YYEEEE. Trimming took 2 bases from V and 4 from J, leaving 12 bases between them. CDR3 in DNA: TGTGCCAGCAGCTTCAGGGGATCTCGTAATGAAAAACTGTTTTTT. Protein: CASSFRGSRNEKLFF.

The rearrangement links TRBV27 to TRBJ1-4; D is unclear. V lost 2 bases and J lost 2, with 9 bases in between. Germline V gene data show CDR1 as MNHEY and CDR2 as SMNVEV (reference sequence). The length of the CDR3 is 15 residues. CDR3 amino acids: CASSLGSGTNEKLFF. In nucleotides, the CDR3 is TGTGCCAGCAGTTTAGGATCCGGGACTAATGAAAAACTGTTTTTT.

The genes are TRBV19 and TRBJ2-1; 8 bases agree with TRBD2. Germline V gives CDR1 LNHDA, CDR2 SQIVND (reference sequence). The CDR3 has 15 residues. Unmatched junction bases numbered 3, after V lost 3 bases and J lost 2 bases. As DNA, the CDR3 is TGTGCCAGTAGTATTTTGGGACTAGCCTACAATGAGCAGTTCTTC. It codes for CASSILGLAYNEQFF. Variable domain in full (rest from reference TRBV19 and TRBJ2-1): DGGITQSPKYLFRKEGQNVTLSCEQNLNHDAMYWYRQDPGQGLRLIYYSQIVNDFQKGDIAEGYSVSREKKESFPLTVTSAQKNPTAFYLCASSILGLAYNEQFFGPGTRLTVL.

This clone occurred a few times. CDR3 sequence: CASSYSHGTEAFF. The DNA of the CDR3 is TGTGCCAGCAGTTACAGCCATGGCACTGAAGCTTTCTTT. This sequence joins TRBV6-5 and TRBJ1-1; D uncertain. Between the trimmed V and J ends, which lost 2 bases and 4 bases, there was a span of 8 bases. The CDR3 is 13 residues long. Germline values: CDR1 MNHEY, CDR2 SVGAGI.

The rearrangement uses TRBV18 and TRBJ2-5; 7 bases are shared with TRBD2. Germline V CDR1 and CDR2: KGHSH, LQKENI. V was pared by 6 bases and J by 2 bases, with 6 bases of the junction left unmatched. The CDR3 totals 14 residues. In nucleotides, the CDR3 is TGTGCCAGCTCCCCCGGGACTAATCAAGAGACCCAGTACTTC. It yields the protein CASSPGTNQETQYF.

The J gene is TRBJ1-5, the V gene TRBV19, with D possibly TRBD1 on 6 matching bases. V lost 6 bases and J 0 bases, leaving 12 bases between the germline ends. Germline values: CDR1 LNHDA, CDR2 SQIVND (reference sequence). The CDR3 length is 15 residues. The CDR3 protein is CASSTRGYSNQPQHF. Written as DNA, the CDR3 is TGTGCCAGTAGCACCAGGGGCTATAGCAATCAGCCCCAGCATTTT. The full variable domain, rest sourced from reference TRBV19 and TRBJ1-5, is DGGITQSPKYLFRKEGQNVTLSCEQNLNHDAMYWYRQDPGQGLRLIYYSQIVNDFQKGDIAEGYSVSREKKESFPLTVTSAQKNPTAFYLCASSTRGYSNQPQHFGDGTRLSIL.

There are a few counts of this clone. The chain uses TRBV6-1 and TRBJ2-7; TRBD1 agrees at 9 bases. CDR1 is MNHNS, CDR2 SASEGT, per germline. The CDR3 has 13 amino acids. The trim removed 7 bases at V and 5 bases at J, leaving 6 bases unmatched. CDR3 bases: TGTGCCAGCAAAACAGGGGGCAGCGACGAGCAGTACTTC. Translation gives CASKTGGSDEQYF.

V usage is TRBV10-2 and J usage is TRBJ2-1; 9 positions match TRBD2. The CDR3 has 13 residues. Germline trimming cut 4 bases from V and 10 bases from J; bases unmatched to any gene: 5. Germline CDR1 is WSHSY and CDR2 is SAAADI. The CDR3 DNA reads TGCGCCAGCAGTGTCTACAGCGGGGGGGAGCAGTTCTTC. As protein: CASSVYSGGEQFF.

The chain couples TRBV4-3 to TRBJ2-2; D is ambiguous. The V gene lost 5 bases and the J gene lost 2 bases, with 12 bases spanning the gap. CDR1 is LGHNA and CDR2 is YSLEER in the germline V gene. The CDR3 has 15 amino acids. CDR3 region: CASSVQTLNTGELFF. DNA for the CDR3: TGCGCCAGCAGCGTACAGACACTCAACACCGGGGAGCTGTTTTTT.

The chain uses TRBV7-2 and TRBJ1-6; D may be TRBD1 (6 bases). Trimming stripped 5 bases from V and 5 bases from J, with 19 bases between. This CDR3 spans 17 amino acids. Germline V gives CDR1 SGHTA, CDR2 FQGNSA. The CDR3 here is CASSVRGSRGDNSPLHF. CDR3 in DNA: TGTGCCAGCAGCGTCAGGGGCTCTCGAGGGGATAATTCACCCCTCCACTTT.

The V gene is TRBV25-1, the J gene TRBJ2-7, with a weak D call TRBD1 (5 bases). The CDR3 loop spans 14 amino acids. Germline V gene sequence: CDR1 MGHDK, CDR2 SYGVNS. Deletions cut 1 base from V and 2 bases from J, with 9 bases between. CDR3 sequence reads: CASSESARAYEQYF. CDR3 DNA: TGTGCCAGCAGTGAATCTGCCAGGGCCTACGAGCAGTACTTC.

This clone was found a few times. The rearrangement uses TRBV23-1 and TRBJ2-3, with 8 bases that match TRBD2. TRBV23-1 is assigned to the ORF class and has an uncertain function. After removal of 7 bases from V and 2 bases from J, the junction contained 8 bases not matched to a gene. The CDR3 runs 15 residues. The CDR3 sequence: CASTPAGASTDTQYF. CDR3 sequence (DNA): TGCGCCAGCACCCCAGCGGGGGCCTCCACAGATACGCAGTATTTT.

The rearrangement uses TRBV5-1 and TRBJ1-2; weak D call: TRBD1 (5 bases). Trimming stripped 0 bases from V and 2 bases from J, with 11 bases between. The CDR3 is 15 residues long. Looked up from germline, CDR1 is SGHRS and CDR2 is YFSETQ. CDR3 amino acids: CASSLDAGRNYGYTF. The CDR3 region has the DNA TGCGCCAGCAGCTTGGACGCAGGGCGAAACTATGGCTACACCTTC.

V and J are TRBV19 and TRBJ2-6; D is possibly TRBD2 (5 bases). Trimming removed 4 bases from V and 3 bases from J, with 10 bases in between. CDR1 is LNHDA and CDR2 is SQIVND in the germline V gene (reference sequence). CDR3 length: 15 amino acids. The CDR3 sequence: CASSTPGLGANVLTF. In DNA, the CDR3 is TGTGCCAGTAGTACCCCCGGACTTGGGGCCAACGTCCTGACTTTC.

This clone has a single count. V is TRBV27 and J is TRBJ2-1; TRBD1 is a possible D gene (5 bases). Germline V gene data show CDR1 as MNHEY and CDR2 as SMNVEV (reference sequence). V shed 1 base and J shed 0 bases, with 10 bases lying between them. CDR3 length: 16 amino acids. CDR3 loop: CASSLYDSLSYNEQFF. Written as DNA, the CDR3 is TGTGCCAGCAGTTTATACGACAGCCTCTCCTACAATGAGCAGTTCTTC.

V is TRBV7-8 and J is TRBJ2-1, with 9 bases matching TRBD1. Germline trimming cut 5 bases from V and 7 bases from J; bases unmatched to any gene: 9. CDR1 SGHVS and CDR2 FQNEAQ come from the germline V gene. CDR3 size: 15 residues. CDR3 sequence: CASSAGQGFSNEQFF. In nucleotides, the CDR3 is TGTGCCAGCAGCGCGGGACAGGGTTTTTCGAATGAGCAGTTCTTC.

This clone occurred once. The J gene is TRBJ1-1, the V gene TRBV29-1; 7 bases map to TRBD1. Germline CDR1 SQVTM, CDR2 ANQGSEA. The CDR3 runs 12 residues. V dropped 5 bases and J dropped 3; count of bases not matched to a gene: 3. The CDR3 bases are TGCAGCGTTTACAGGGGCCACACTGAAGCTTTCTTT. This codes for CSVYRGHTEAFF.

The CDR3 is CASRWTGSYQETQYF. In DNA form, the CDR3 reads TGTGCCAGCAGGTGGACAGGGTCGTACCAAGAGACCCAGTACTTC. The rearrangement uses TRBV6-5 and TRBJ2-5; 8 bases are shared with TRBD1. The J segment lost 0 bases and the V segment lost 6 bases, leaving 6 bases of the junction unmatched. CDR1 and CDR2 (germline): MNHEY, SVGAGI. The CDR3 is made up of 15 amino acids.

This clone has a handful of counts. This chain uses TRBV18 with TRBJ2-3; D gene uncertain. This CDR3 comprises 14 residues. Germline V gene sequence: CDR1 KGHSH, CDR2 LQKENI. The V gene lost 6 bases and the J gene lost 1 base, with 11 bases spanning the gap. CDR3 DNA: TGTGCCAGCTCCCAATTTGTTGGCACAGATACGCAGTATTTT. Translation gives CASSQFVGTDTQYF.

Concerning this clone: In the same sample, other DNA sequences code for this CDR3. The CDR3: CASSLPGTDTQYF. The CDR3 DNA reads TGTGCCAGCAGCCTCCCCGGCACAGATACGCAGTATTTT. The rearrangement joins TRBV6-6 to TRBJ2-3; D unresolved. V was trimmed by 6 bases and J by 1 base, leaving 8 bases between them. Per germline, CDR1 MNHNY and CDR2 SVGAGI (reference sequence). The CDR3 loop spans 13 amino acids.

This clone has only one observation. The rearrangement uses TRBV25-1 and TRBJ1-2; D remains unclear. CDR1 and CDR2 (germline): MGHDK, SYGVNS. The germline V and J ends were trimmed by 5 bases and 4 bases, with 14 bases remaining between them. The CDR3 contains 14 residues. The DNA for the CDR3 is TGTGCCAGCAGTCCCCGGGAGGCTACCTATGGCTACACCTTC. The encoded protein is CASSPREATYGYTF.

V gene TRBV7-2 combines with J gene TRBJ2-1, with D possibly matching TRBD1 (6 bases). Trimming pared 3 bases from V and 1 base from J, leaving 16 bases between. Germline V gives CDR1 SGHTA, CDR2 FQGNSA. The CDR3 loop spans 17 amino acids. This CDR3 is CASSFSSGTLSYNEQFF. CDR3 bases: TGTGCCAGCAGCTTTTCATCCGGGACACTTTCCTACAATGAGCAGTTCTTC.

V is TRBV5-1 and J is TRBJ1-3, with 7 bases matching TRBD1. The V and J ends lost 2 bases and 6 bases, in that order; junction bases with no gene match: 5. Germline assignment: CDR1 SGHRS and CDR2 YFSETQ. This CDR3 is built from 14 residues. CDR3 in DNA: TGCGCCAGCAGCTTACAGGGGTGGGAAAACACCATATATTTT. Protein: CASSLQGWENTIYF.

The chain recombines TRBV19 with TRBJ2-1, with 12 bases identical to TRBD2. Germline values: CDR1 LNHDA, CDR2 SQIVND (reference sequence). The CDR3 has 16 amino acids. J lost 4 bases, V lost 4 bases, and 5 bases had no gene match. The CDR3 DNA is TGTGCCAGTAGTAAACTAGCGGGAGGCCTATACAATGAGCAGTTCTTC. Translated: CASSKLAGGLYNEQFF.

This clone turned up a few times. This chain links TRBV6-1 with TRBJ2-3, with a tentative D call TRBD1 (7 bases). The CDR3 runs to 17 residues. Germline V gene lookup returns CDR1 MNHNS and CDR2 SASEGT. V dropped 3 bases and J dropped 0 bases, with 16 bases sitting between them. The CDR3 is CASSDLQGSGSTDTQYF. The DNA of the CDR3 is TGTGCCAGCAGTGATCTACAGGGGAGCGGGAGCACAGATACGCAGTATTTT.

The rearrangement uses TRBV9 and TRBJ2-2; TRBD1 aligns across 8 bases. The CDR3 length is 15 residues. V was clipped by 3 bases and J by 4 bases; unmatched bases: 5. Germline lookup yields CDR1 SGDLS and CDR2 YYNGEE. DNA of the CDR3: TGTGCCAGCAGCGCATCAGGGGGCGGCACCGGGGAGCTGTTTTTT. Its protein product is CASSASGGGTGELFF.

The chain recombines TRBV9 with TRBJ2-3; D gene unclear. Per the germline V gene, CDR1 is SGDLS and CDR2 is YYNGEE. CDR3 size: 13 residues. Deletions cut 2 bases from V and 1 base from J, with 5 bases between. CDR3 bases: TGTGCCAGCAGCGTCGGAGGCACAGATACGCAGTATTTT. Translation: CASSVGGTDTQYF.